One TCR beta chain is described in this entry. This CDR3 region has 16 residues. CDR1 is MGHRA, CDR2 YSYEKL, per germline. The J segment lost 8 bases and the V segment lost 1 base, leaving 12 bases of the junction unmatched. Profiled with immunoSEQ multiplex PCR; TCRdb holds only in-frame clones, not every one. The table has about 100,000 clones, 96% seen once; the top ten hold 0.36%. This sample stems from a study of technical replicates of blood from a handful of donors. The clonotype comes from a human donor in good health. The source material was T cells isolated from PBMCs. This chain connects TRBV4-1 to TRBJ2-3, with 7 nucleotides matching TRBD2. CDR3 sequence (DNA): TGCGCCAGCAGCCAAGCTATGGGGGGAGGGATCGCTACGCAGTATTTT. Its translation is CASSQAMGGGIATQYF.